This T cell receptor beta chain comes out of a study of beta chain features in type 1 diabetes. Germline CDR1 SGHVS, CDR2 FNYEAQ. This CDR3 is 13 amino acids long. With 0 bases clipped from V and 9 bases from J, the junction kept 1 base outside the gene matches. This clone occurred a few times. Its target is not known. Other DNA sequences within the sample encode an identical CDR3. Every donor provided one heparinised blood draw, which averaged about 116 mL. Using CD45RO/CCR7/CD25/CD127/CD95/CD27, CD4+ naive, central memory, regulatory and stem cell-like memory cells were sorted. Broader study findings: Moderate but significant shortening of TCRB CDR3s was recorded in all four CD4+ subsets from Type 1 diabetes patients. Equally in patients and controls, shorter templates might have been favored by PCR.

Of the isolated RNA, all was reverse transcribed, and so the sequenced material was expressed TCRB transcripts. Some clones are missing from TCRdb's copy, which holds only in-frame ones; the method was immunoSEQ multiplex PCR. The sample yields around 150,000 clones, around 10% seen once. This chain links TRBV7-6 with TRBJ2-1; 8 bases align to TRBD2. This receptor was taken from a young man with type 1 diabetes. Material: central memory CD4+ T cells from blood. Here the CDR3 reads CASSLASGGEQFF. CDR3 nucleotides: TGTGCCAGCAGCTTAGCGAGCGGGGGTGAGCAGTTCTTC.